The present T cell receptor beta chain was sequenced within a study of T cell responses to AZD1222 COVID-19 vaccine (dated by TCRdb to about 2021). About the investigation overall: A total of approximately 240 trial participants underwent TCR sequencing, of whom nearly 210 had received two doses of AZD1222 and some 25 had received two doses of the MenACWY control vaccine. Trial participants were enrolled by age into 18-55, 56-69 and 70-plus year subgroups, with around 150, 28 and 57 TCR-sequenced participants respectively. Paper-wide results and their limitations: In the small 56-69-year group, the increase in depth fell short of significance, most likely because of low power. Because no day 14 peak-response samples were available, the repertoires could be characterized only after the peak T cell response. The whole spike protein was spanned by vaccine-associated CD4 TCRs, and dominant responses were seen in regions 160-218 and 743-854. Only five or six AZD1222 recipients were SARS-CoV-2 seropositive at baseline, limiting conclusions about previously exposed vaccinees. Most participants were white British and females outnumbered males, and the authors suggested that clonal diversity may have been underestimated. After two AZD1222 doses, both the breadth and the depth of spike-specific TCRs were significantly higher than at day 0 and than in MenACWY recipients. Reportedly, close to half of the unique spike-specific TCRs recognized epitopes lying outside the regions that are mutated in the B.1.351 and B.1.1.7 variants.

According to the study, the label for this sample's time point signals: about 28 days (+/-7) after the second vaccine dose. Because spike-specific TCR depth and breadth did not differ between the two schedules, AZD1222 recipients who got a second dose at roughly 4 weeks were pooled with those who got a second dose at roughly 12 weeks. Samples from vaccinated people were obtained from the UK trials COV001 and COV002, which included a single-blind randomized controlled phase 2/3 trial of AZD1222 (ChAdOx1 nCoV-19) in healthy adults. For TCRbeta chain sequencing, PBMC samples were collected from trial participants at day 0 and at day 28 after the second dose. This clone appeared a single time. No antigen is known for it. Base qualities are not recorded, but no much larger clone differs from it by a single base. The CDR3 regions of human TCRbeta chains were analyzed by immunosequencing. The paper's processing steps were these. TCRs in the repertoires were compared against a reference library of SARS-CoV-2-specific TCRs that had been generated with the MIRA antigen-specificity platform. Breadth was defined as the fraction of unique TCRs that were SARS-CoV-2-associated. Depth was defined as the fraction of total T cells that were SARS-CoV-2-associated. Using the MIRA data, every spike-specific TCR was mapped to the spike region that the TCR reacted to and assigned to either a CD4 or a CD8 class. Log10-transformed breadth and depth values were compared by one-way ANOVA with Sidak's multiple comparisons tests. TCRdb limited this immuneACCESS table to in-frame rearrangements with V and J called. A share of clones is missing; checked studies link under half to unresolved V genes, and the rest is unexplained. The DNA was the basis for D and trimming; V, J and clone size are from that table. The sample yields about 130,000 clones; roughly nine tenths were counted once. The ten largest clones capture 9.5% of the sample.

Sequences MNHEY (CDR1) and SVGAGI (CDR2) are obtained from the germline V gene. V sheds 2 bases and J sheds 9 bases, leaving 8 bases between their ends. The CDR3, from cysteine to phenylalanine, totals 12 residues. This entry keeps only the CDR3 DNA: 36 bases, framed from base 1. The source is an adult who received the AZD1222 COVID-19 vaccine. This sequence uses TRBV6-5 and TRBJ1-5; confidence is insufficient to name the D gene. Sequences were derived from peripheral blood, sampled 28 days after the second AZD1222 dose. The CDR3 sequence is CASSYLSGPQHF. The bases read TGTGCCAGCAGTTACCTTTCAGGGCCCCAGCATTTT.